These 27 T cell receptor beta chains were sequenced from one sample in a study of blood T cell repertoires in COVID-19. Clones were read by immunoSEQ multiplex PCR, and TCRdb kept only the in-frame ones, dropping some. The sample carries around 190,000 clones, roughly nine tenths recorded once. The sample consisted of peripheral blood. The source is a man aged 18 to 29 who had recovered from COVID-19.

The genes are TRBV2 and TRBJ2-7; the D is unclear. The V and J ends lost 4 bases and 0 bases respectively, with 7 bases between them. The CDR3 covers 13 residues. In germline, CDR1 is SNHLY, CDR2 FYNNEI. The CDR3 region is CASSGGSSYEQYF. CDR3 DNA: TGTGCCAGCAGTGGAGGCAGCTCCTACGAGCAGTACTTC.

In DNA form, the CDR3 reads TGTGCCAGCTCACCATCTACAGGGTATTCACCCCTCCACTTT. Translating gives CASSPSTGYSPLHF. The chain has TRBV18 and TRBJ1-6; D is perhaps TRBD1 (6 bases). V dropped 2 bases and J dropped 8 bases, with 10 bases sitting between them. The CDR3 covers 14 residues. CDR1 and CDR2 (germline): KGHSH, LQKENI.

J is TRBJ2-1 and V is TRBV12-3 or TRBV12-4, with D unresolved. The CDR3 covers 12 residues. V was shortened by 2 bases and J by 15 bases, with 14 bases between the two germline ends. The CDR3 nucleotides are TGTGCCAGCAGTTTAAGAGCGCCGCAGCGGTTCTTC. Translation gives CASSLRAPQRFF.

V gene TRBV7-8 combines with J gene TRBJ1-1; 7 positions agree with TRBD1. The CDR3 is made up of 15 amino acids. CDR1 is SGHVS and CDR2 is FQNEAQ in the germline V gene. The trim removed 6 bases at V and 1 base at J, leaving 8 bases unmatched. CDR3 loop: CASSPRTGGNTEAFF. CDR3 nucleotides: TGTGCCAGCAGTCCTAGGACAGGTGGGAACACTGAAGCTTTCTTT.

This rearrangement joins TRBV24-1 to TRBJ2-7; 7 positions agree with TRBD1. V was clipped by 3 bases and J by 2 bases; unmatched bases: 9. In germline, CDR1 is KGHDR, CDR2 SFDVKD. This CDR3 has 16 residues. CDR3 sequence reads: CATSDGSGGRTYEQYF. CDR3 DNA sequence: TGTGCCACCAGTGATGGTTCAGGGGGTCGAACCTACGAGCAGTACTTC.

The gene calls are TRBV11-2 and TRBJ2-3; TRBD2 matches 9 bases. In germline, CDR1 is SGHAT, CDR2 FQNNGV. The CDR3 contains 14 residues. V dropped 5 bases and J dropped 4; count of bases not matched to a gene: 4. This CDR3 reads CASSQGLAPDTQYF. CDR3 nucleotide sequence: TGTGCCAGCAGCCAAGGACTAGCGCCAGATACGCAGTATTTT.

V gene TRBV7-9 combines with J gene TRBJ1-6; 8 nucleotides line up with TRBD1. The V and J ends lost 5 bases and 7 bases, in that order; junction bases with no gene match: 10. The CDR3 spans 16 residues. From germline, CDR1 is SEHNR and CDR2 FQNEAQ (reference sequence). DNA for the CDR3: TGTGCCAGCAGCCTATCAAACAGGGGGGGGAATTCACCCCTCCACTTT. Translation gives CASSLSNRGGNSPLHF.

This rearrangement joins TRBV28 to TRBJ2-7, with 14 bases that match TRBD2. Germline V gene sequence: CDR1 MDHEN, CDR2 SYDVKM. After removal of 4 bases from V and 6 bases from J, the junction contained 8 bases not matched to a gene. The CDR3 loop spans 16 amino acids. The CDR3 here is CASSSASGLAGVEQYF. CDR3 nucleotide sequence: TGTGCCAGCAGTTCCGCCTCGGGACTAGCGGGAGTCGAGCAGTACTTC.

The chain has TRBV7-2 and TRBJ1-2; no definite D call. The CDR3 spans 16 residues. Germline values: CDR1 SGHTA, CDR2 FQGNSA. The V end lost 0 bases, the J end lost 0 bases, and 11 bases lay between the germline ends. The CDR3 protein is CASSLAAEYPNYGYTF. CDR3 DNA: TGTGCCAGCAGCTTAGCGGCGGAGTATCCTAACTATGGCTACACCTTC.

This chain connects TRBV9 to TRBJ2-5; D not resolved. Deletions cut 5 bases from V and 2 bases from J, with 16 bases between. In germline, CDR1 is SGDLS, CDR2 YYNGEE. The CDR3 is made up of 15 amino acids. CDR3 sequence (DNA): TGTGCCAGCAGTCCCAGGCTAACTCAGCAAGAGACCCAGTACTTC. Translated, it gives CASSPRLTQQETQYF.

The V gene is TRBV6-5, the J gene TRBJ2-7; 7 bases map to TRBD1. Germline assignment: CDR1 MNHEY and CDR2 SVGAGI. This CDR3 comprises 15 residues. Trimming at V came to 10 bases and at J to 2 bases, leaving 14 bases not matched to a gene. The CDR3 spells CATLETGLVAYEQYF. The CDR3 region has the DNA TGTGCCACACTTGAGACAGGGTTAGTGGCCTACGAGCAGTACTTC.

The chain carries TRBV5-6 and TRBJ2-3; possibly TRBD1 for D (5 bases). Germline CDR1 SGHDT, CDR2 YYEEEE. This CDR3 spans 16 amino acids. Between the trimmed V and J ends, which lost 1 base and 3 bases, there was a span of 15 bases. The CDR3 here is CASSLWGQGKTDTQYF. The CDR3 DNA reads TGTGCCAGCAGCTTGTGGGGCCAGGGCAAGACAGATACGCAGTATTTT. Full variable domain (remainder filled in from reference TRBV5-6 and TRBJ2-3): DAGVTQSPTHLIKTRGQQVTLRCSPKSGHDTVSWYQQALGQGPQFIFQYYEEEERQRGNFPDRFSGHQFPNYSSELNVNALLLGDSALYLCASSLWGQGKTDTQYFGPGTRLTVL.

The chain carries TRBV2 and TRBJ2-2, with D unresolved. The CDR3 runs 16 residues. The V gene's germline CDR1 is SNHLY and CDR2 FYNNEI. V was pared by 3 bases and J by 1 base, with 12 bases between. The CDR3 protein is CASSDPRVWNTGELFF. The CDR3 DNA is TGTGCCAGCAGTGACCCCCGGGTTTGGAACACCGGGGAGCTGTTTTTT.

The rearrangement uses TRBV27 and TRBJ2-7, with 7 nucleotides matching TRBD1. Losses at the gene ends were 2 bases for V and 6 bases for J; bases not matched to a gene: 13. CDR1 and CDR2 (germline): MNHEY, SMNVEV (reference sequence). The length of the CDR3 is 16 residues. CDR3: CASSLRMTGKAGEQYF. CDR3 coding DNA: TGTGCCAGCAGTTTAAGGATGACAGGGAAGGCAGGCGAGCAGTACTTC.

The rearrangement uses TRBV28 and TRBJ1-5, with no clear D. The V and J ends lost 8 bases and 0 bases respectively, with 8 bases between them. Germline loops: CDR1 MDHEN, CDR2 SYDVKM. The CDR3 runs to 13 residues. The CDR3 loop is CASGPDSNQPQHF. Written as DNA, the CDR3 is TGTGCCAGCGGGCCAGATAGCAATCAGCCCCAGCATTTT. Drawing the rest from reference TRBV28 and TRBJ1-5, the complete variable domain is DVKVTQSSRYLVKRTGEKVFLECVQDMDHENMFWYRQDPGLGLRLIYFSYDVKMKEKGDIPEGYSVSREKKERFSLILESASTNQTSMYLCASGPDSNQPQHFGDGTRLSIL.

This chain links TRBV2 with TRBJ2-7; 9 positions match TRBD1. Germline V gene sequence: CDR1 SNHLY, CDR2 FYNNEI. The CDR3 sequence is 14 residues long. The ends lost 7 bases at V and 6 bases at J; junction bases unmatched: 10. CDR3: CASIKQGAQGEQYF. The CDR3 nucleotides are TGTGCCAGCATTAAACAGGGGGCTCAAGGCGAGCAGTACTTC.

The chain is built from TRBV7-6 and TRBJ2-1; D unresolved. The CDR3 runs 16 residues. The V and J ends lost 1 base and 0 bases respectively, with 10 bases between them. The germline V gene encodes CDR1 SGHVS and CDR2 FNYEAQ. The CDR3: CASSLVAESSYNEQFF. The CDR3 coding sequence is TGTGCCAGCAGCTTAGTGGCGGAGAGCTCCTACAATGAGCAGTTCTTC.

V and J are TRBV19 and TRBJ2-3, with a possible D match to TRBD2 (6 bases). Trimming stripped 6 bases from V and 5 bases from J, with 21 bases between. CDR3 size: 16 residues. Looked up from germline, CDR1 is LNHDA and CDR2 is SQIVND (reference sequence). CDR3: CASSDPRRIGGDTQYF. In DNA, the CDR3 is TGTGCCAGTAGCGACCCGAGGCGTATCGGGGGAGATACGCAGTATTTT.

The chain recombines TRBV10-3 with TRBJ2-7; D perhaps matches TRBD2 (5 bases). Germline V gene sequence: CDR1 ENHRY, CDR2 SYGVKD. Trimming shortened V by 10 bases and J by 2 bases, and 15 bases separated the two germline ends. The CDR3 loop spans 13 amino acids. CDR3 nucleotides: TGTGCCAGCCGGGGTGACTTAACCTACGAGCAGTACTTC. This encodes CASRGDLTYEQYF.

The V and J genes are TRBV4-1 and TRBJ2-7; possible D gene TRBD1, 6 bases. V was cut by 3 bases and J by 2 bases, with 14 bases left in between. Germline loops: CDR1 MGHRA, CDR2 YSYEKL. There are 15 residues in the CDR3. CDR3 sequence (DNA): TGCGCCAGCAGCCATCTCCTCGGACAGACCTACGAGCAGTACTTC. Its translation is CASSHLLGQTYEQYF.

The CDR3 protein is CASSLRQGVEEQFF. In DNA form, the CDR3 reads TGTGCCAGCAGTCTAAGACAGGGGGTAGAGGAGCAGTTCTTC. The chain employs TRBV28 and TRBJ2-1; the match to TRBD1 covers 9 bases. This CDR3 contains 14 residues. CDR1 is MDHEN, CDR2 SYDVKM, per germline. Unmatched junction bases numbered 9, after V lost 5 bases and J lost 10 bases.

The gene calls are TRBV5-5 and TRBJ2-7; 12 bases match TRBD2. The CDR3 runs to 15 residues. CDR1 is SGHKS and CDR2 is YYEKEE in the germline V gene (reference sequence). V lost 2 bases to trimming and J lost 3 bases; unmatched junction nucleotides: 3. The CDR3 DNA follows: TGTGCCAGCAGCTTTCTAGCGGGAGGGCTCTACGAGCAGTACTTC. It codes for CASSFLAGGLYEQYF.

The V gene is TRBV7-9, the J gene TRBJ1-5; D not resolved. The V and J ends lost 1 base and 7 bases respectively, with 11 bases between them. The CDR3 consists of 14 residues. Looked up from germline, CDR1 is SEHNR and CDR2 is FQNEAQ (reference sequence). The CDR3 here is CASSLDRGGQPQHF. The CDR3 nucleotides read TGTGCCAGCAGCTTAGATCGGGGAGGACAGCCCCAGCATTTT.

The CDR3 nucleotides are TGTGCCACCAGTGCCGGGACTAGCGGGAGAAATGAGCAGTTCTTC. It encodes CATSAGTSGRNEQFF. The rearrangement joins TRBV24-1 to TRBJ2-1; 14 bases line up with TRBD2. J gave up 7 bases and V 5 bases, and 3 bases lay outside the gene matches. The CDR3 spans 15 residues. The germline gives CDR1 KGHDR, CDR2 SFDVKD.

The chain employs TRBV2 and TRBJ2-7; D is undetermined. The germline V gene encodes CDR1 SNHLY and CDR2 FYNNEI. With 1 base removed from V and 13 bases from J, the gap between germline ends came to 11 bases. This CDR3 is 11 amino acids long. The CDR3 bases are TGTGCCAGCAGTGAAGGTGGGCCGTTTTACTTC. It is translated as CASSEGGPFYF. The variable domain in full, with the rest retrieved from reference TRBV2 and TRBJ2-7, is EPEVTQTPSHQVTQMGQEVILRCVPISNHLYFYWYRQILGQKVEFLVSFYNNEISEKSEIFDDQFSVERPDGSNFTLKIRSTKLEDSAMYFCASSEGGPFYFGPGTRLTVT.

The V call is TRBV19, the J call TRBJ2-5; possible D gene TRBD1, 5 bases. From germline, CDR1 is LNHDA and CDR2 SQIVND (reference sequence). Trimming shortened V by 4 bases and J by 0 bases, and 15 bases separated the two germline ends. The CDR3 is made up of 16 amino acids. CDR3 protein: CASSTRQTLYQETQYF. The CDR3, as DNA: TGTGCCAGTAGTACCCGACAGACTTTGTACCAAGAGACCCAGTACTTC. The full variable domain, completed using reference TRBV19 and TRBJ2-5, is DGGITQSPKYLFRKEGQNVTLSCEQNLNHDAMYWYRQDPGQGLRLIYYSQIVNDFQKGDIAEGYSVSREKKESFPLTVTSAQKNPTAFYLCASSTRQTLYQETQYFGPGTRLLVL.

The chain joins TRBV24-1 to TRBJ1-2; D perhaps matches TRBD1 (6 bases). The CDR3 sequence is 14 residues long. Per the germline V gene, CDR1 is KGHDR and CDR2 is SFDVKD. The germline V and J ends were trimmed by 4 bases and 5 bases, with 13 bases remaining between them. The CDR3 loop is CATSDRGQNYGYTF. CDR3 nucleotide sequence: TGTGCCACCAGTGACCGAGGACAGAATTATGGCTACACCTTC.